These 25 T cell receptor beta chains came from one sample sequenced in a study of blood T cells in healthy people across ages. The use of a sample-barcoded 5' primer and a J-beta primer mix characterized a second PCR of 7 to 11 cycles. TCRdb re-called the 5' RACE reads with MiXCR, one entry per CDR3 protein. The sample comprises 700,000 to 950,000 distinct CDR3 sequences, about three fifths of which are singletons, and about 20% rests with the top ten. The sequenced sample consisted of blood. These receptors originate from a man aged 30 to 39 in good health.

The chain links TRBV2 to TRBJ2-4; 7 nucleotides agree with TRBD1. Germline-derived CDR1 and CDR2 are SNHLY and FYNNEI. With V trimmed by 6 bases and J by 0 bases, 23 bases remained unmatched. The CDR3 runs 21 residues. The CDR3 here is CASRLSPGQLRVSIAKNIQYF. The CDR3 region has the DNA TGTGCCAGCAGGCTTTCTCCGGGACAGCTAAGAGTGTCCATAGCCAAAAACATTCAGTACTTC.

This clonotype has a handful of counts. This chain connects TRBV20-1 to TRBJ2-7; D gene unclear. The CDR3 length is 14 residues. The V and J ends lost 3 bases and 2 bases respectively, with 14 bases between them. Germline V lookup: CDR1 DFQATT, CDR2 SNEGSKA (reference sequence). Here the CDR3 DNA reads TGCAGTGCTAGGAGAGACACAAACCCCTACGAGCAGTACTTC. Translation: CSARRDTNPYEQYF.

This sequence joins TRBV9 and TRBJ2-7; 7 nucleotides align to TRBD2. The germline V gene encodes CDR1 SGDLS and CDR2 YYNGEE. The CDR3 loop spans 15 amino acids. V trimming: 4 bases; J trimming: 6 bases; junction bases outside the gene matches: 13. The CDR3 DNA follows: TGTGCCAGCAGCCCTCAAGGACTAGGAAGCTCCGAGCAGTACTTC. Translated: CASSPQGLGSSEQYF. The variable domain in full, with the rest retrieved from reference TRBV9 and TRBJ2-7, is DSGVTQTPKHLITATGQRVTLRCSPRSGDLSVYWYQQSLDQGLQFLIQYYNGEERAKGNILERFSAQQFPDLHSELNLSSLELGDSALYFCASSPQGLGSSEQYFGPGTRLTVT.

The rearrangement links TRBV7-9 to TRBJ2-1; tentatively, D is TRBD2 (7 bases). The end of the DNA is better explained by TRBJ2-7, so the J call may be wrong. Germline CDR1 is SEHNR and CDR2 is FQNEAQ (reference sequence). The CDR3 has 16 residues. The CDR3 DNA reads TGTGCCAGCAGCTTAGAATGGGCAGGGGAGGGCGGCGAGCAGTACTTC. It encodes CASSLEWAGEGGEQYF.

The V gene is TRBV15, the J gene TRBJ2-1; the match to TRBD2 covers 7 bases. The CDR3 length is 15 residues. Germline CDR1 LNHNV, CDR2 YYDKDF (reference sequence). The J segment lost 8 bases and the V segment lost 1 base, leaving 8 bases of the junction unmatched. CDR3 protein: CATSRGGGRWDEQFF. CDR3 in DNA: TGTGCCACCAGCAGAGGCGGCGGGAGATGGGATGAGCAGTTCTTC.

This clonotype was detected a few times. The chain carries TRBV20-1 and TRBJ2-7; 11 positions match TRBD2. CDR3 length equals 13 residues. Trimming at V came to 3 bases and at J to 6 bases, leaving 4 bases not matched to a gene. Germline CDR1 is DFQATT and CDR2 is SNEGSKA (reference sequence). The CDR3 nucleotides are TGCAGTGCTAGGACTAGCGGGGATGTCGAGCAGTACTTC. It codes for CSARTSGDVEQYF.

Ten or more counts support this clonotype. At one end the junction does not follow the germline gene, possibly because of a read error. The chain couples TRBV6-1 to TRBJ2-1; 11 bases line up with TRBD2. The length of the CDR3 is 15 residues. Per germline, CDR1 MNHNS and CDR2 SASEGT. The CDR3 nucleotides read TGCGCCAGCAGCCCTACTAGCGGGAGCTACAATGAGCAGTTCTTC. It specifies CASSPTSGSYNEQFF.

The V gene is TRBV5-6, the J gene TRBJ2-4; D gene ambiguous. Germline-derived CDR1 and CDR2 are SGHDT and YYEEEE. The CDR3 has 12 amino acids. The ends were cut back, 0 bases at V and 15 bases at J, with 13 bases in the middle. The CDR3 loop is CASSLGLQDSYF. CDR3 bases: TGTGCCAGCAGCTTGGGGCTCCAAGACTCGTACTTC.

J is TRBJ2-5 and V is TRBV6-2 or TRBV6-3; 11 positions agree with TRBD2. CDR3 length: 16 amino acids. The V segment lost 6 bases and the J segment 3 bases; nucleotides outside the gene matches: 9. CDR1 and CDR2 from the germline V gene are MNHEY and SVGEGT. CDR3 in DNA: TGTGCCAGCAGCTCCATTAGCGGGAGGGCCGAAGAGACCCAGTACTTC. Its protein is CASSSISGRAEETQYF.

V is TRBV11-1 and J is TRBJ2-3; D gene ambiguous. The germline V gene encodes CDR1 SGHAT and CDR2 FQDESV (reference sequence). The CDR3 consists of 15 residues. The germline V and J ends were trimmed by 5 bases and 4 bases, with 16 bases remaining between them. CDR3 coding DNA: TGTGCCAGCAGCCCTCACAAATTAAACTCAGATACGCAGTATTTT. Protein: CASSPHKLNSDTQYF.

This chain joins TRBV5-5 and TRBJ2-1; D not certain. Looked up from germline, CDR1 is SGHKS and CDR2 is YYEKEE (reference sequence). This CDR3 region has 15 residues. V gave up 2 bases and J gave up 8 bases, with 17 bases separating them. The CDR3 sequence: CASSFAQSITDEQFF. As DNA, the CDR3 is TGTGCCAGCAGCTTCGCGCAGTCAATCACGGATGAGCAGTTCTTC. The full variable domain, in which reference TRBV5-5 and TRBJ2-1 provide the parts outside the CDR3, is DAGVTQSPTHLIKTRGQQVTLRCSPISGHKSVSWYQQVLGQGPQFIFQYYEKEERGRGNFPDRFSARQFPNYSSELNVNALLLGDSALYLCASSFAQSITDEQFFGPGTRLTVL.

The rearrangement joins TRBV27 to TRBJ2-7; the match to TRBD2 covers 8 bases. V lost 6 bases, J lost 7 bases, and 8 bases stayed unmatched. Germline CDR1 MNHEY, CDR2 SMNVEV (reference sequence). The length of the CDR3 is 13 residues. The DNA of the CDR3 is TGTGCCAGCAGCATAGCGGGACCCGGAGAGCAGTACTTC. It yields the protein CASSIAGPGEQYF.

The CDR3 loop reads CASRGDLSGYNEQYF. In DNA form, the CDR3 reads TGTGCCAGCAGGGGGGACCTTTCGGGCTACAATGAGCAGTACTTC. The rearrangement links TRBV12-3 or TRBV12-4 to TRBJ2-1; TRBD1 or TRBD2 may be the D gene (5 bases each). TRBJ2-7 explains the end of the DNA better; the J call may be wrong. CDR3 size: 15 residues.

This clonotype was seen a few times. This rearrangement joins TRBV25-1 to TRBJ2-5; maybe TRBD1 (5 bases). From germline, CDR1 is MGHDK and CDR2 SYGVNS. The V and J ends lost 6 bases and 5 bases respectively, with 13 bases between them. The length of the CDR3 is 13 residues. The DNA for the CDR3 is TGTGCCAGCAGCGGCCAGGGATTTGAGACCCAGTACTTC. Its translation: CASSGQGFETQYF.

This chain connects TRBV20-1 to TRBJ2-7; D possibly corresponds to TRBD1 (6 bases). Trimming removed 4 bases from V and 6 bases from J, with 13 bases in between. Germline CDR1 is DFQATT and CDR2 is SNEGSKA (reference sequence). This CDR3 is 12 amino acids long. The CDR3 region has the DNA TGCAGTGCTACGACAGGTCCGGGCGAGCAGTACTTC. As protein: CSATTGPGEQYF.

In regard to this clonotype: Mismatch with germline at one junction end may stem from a read error. The chain carries TRBV14 and TRBJ2-4; no firm D call. TRBJ2-5 matches the DNA end more closely, so the J call is doubtful. The CDR3 runs to 12 residues. Germline V gene data show CDR1 as SGHDN and CDR2 as FVKESK. CDR3 sequence reads: CANSQDRETQYF. The CDR3 DNA reads as TGTGCCAACAGCCAAGATCGAGAGACCCAGTACTTC.

This clonotype was detected only a few times. The chain couples TRBV20-1 to TRBJ2-4; D is unclear. Near its end, the DNA agrees better with TRBJ2-7, so the J call may be wrong. This CDR3 contains 15 residues. Germline V gene sequence: CDR1 DFQATT, CDR2 SNEGSKA (reference sequence). The CDR3 DNA follows: TGCAGTGCTATACCAGGTTATGGGTCGGACTACGAGCAGTACTTC. This gives the protein CSAIPGYGSDYEQYF.

CDR3 coding DNA: TGTGCCACCAGCACTTGGTCGGGAGCCTCGAGCTCCTACGAGCAGTACTTC. Amino acid sequence: CATSTWSGASSSYEQYF. The rearrangement links TRBV15 to TRBJ2-7, with D possibly matching TRBD2 (6 bases). Germline CDR1 is LNHNV and CDR2 is YYDKDF (reference sequence). Trimming removed 4 bases from V and 0 bases from J, with 19 bases in between. This CDR3 is built from 17 residues. Complete variable domain (other parts from reference TRBV15 and TRBJ2-7): DAMVIQNPRYQVTQFGKPVTLSCSQTLNHNVMYWYQQKSSQAPKLLFHYYDKDFNNEADTPDNFQSRRPNTSFCFLDIRSPGLGDTAMYLCATSTWSGASSSYEQYFGPGTRLTVT.

The chain combines TRBV20-1 with TRBJ2-7, with 8 bases fitting TRBD1. Germline CDR1 is DFQATT and CDR2 is SNEGSKA (reference sequence). This CDR3 comprises 13 residues. V gave up 5 bases and J gave up 3 bases; unmatched junction bases: 6. CDR3 loop: CSARGQGFYEQYF. The DNA for the CDR3 is TGCAGTGCTCGAGGACAGGGTTTCTACGAGCAGTACTTC.

Notes on this clonotype: Relative to the germline gene, one junction end is altered; a read error may explain this. J is TRBJ2-6 and V is TRBV12-3 or TRBV12-4; D remains ambiguous. CDR3 length: 20 residues. CDR3 in amino acids: CASSSVRLVTHLPGANVLTF. DNA for the CDR3: TGCGCCAGCAGCTCAGTGCGCCTTGTCACCCACCTGCCTGGGGCCAACGTCCTGACTTTC.

The chain couples TRBV7-9 to TRBJ2-3, with TRBD1 matching over 8 bases. Germline CDR1 reads SEHNR; CDR2 reads FQNEAQ (reference sequence). The CDR3 runs to 15 residues. V gave up 4 bases and J gave up 3 bases; unmatched junction bases: 6. For the CDR3, the DNA is TGTGCCAGCAGCTCAGGACAGGGAAATACAGATACGCAGTATTTT. As protein: CASSSGQGNTDTQYF.

The gene calls are TRBV7-8 and TRBJ2-2, with TRBD2 matching 14 bases. Germline V gives CDR1 SGHVS, CDR2 FQNEAQ. V lost 0 bases to trimming and J lost 7 bases; unmatched junction nucleotides: 1. The CDR3 runs 16 residues. CDR3 in amino acids: CASSLAGTSGSGELFF. CDR3 coding DNA: TGTGCCAGCAGCTTAGCAGGGACTAGCGGGAGCGGGGAGCTGTTTTTT.

V and J are TRBV29-1 and TRBJ1-1; 7 bases are a match to TRBD1. Germline lookup yields CDR1 SQVTM and CDR2 ANQGSEA. V was clipped by 7 bases and J by 1 base; unmatched bases: 0. CDR3 length: 11 residues. The chain's CDR3 is CSGQGNTEAFF. Written as DNA, the CDR3 is TGCAGCGGACAGGGGAACACTGAAGCTTTCTTT.

The rearrangement links TRBV10-3 to TRBJ1-2; 8 bases map to TRBD1. J gave up 4 bases and V 4 bases, and 2 bases lay outside the gene matches. The V gene's germline CDR1 is ENHRY and CDR2 SYGVKD. CDR3 size: 13 residues. The chain's CDR3 is CAISGQGPYGYTF. The CDR3 bases are TGTGCCATCAGTGGACAGGGGCCCTATGGCTACACCTTC.

V gene TRBV27 combines with J gene TRBJ1-6, with D unresolved. V shed 5 bases and J shed 6 bases, with 8 bases lying between them. The V gene's germline CDR1 is MNHEY and CDR2 SMNVEV (reference sequence). This CDR3 comprises 13 residues. Written as DNA, the CDR3 is TGTGCCAGCAGTCCCTTTTTTAATTCACCCCTCCACTTT. It is translated as CASSPFFNSPLHF.